This T cell receptor (beta chain) was sequenced for a study of T cells in Graves' hyperthyroidism and ophthalmopathy. Amplified TCR beta CDR3 regions derived from RNA transcripts. During a first-round RT-PCR of the TCR CDR3, the HTBI primer set was used. TCRdb reanalysed the multiplex PCR reads using MiXCR and keeps one entry per CDR3 protein. The table records 300,000 to 400,000 distinct CDR3 sequences, roughly a fifth of them present only once. This clonotype came up a few times. Trimming cost V 2 bases and J 2 bases; bases outside gene matches: 2. This CDR3 is built from 16 residues. The material sequenced was blood. V and J are TRBV12-3 or TRBV12-4 and TRBJ2-6; 8 nucleotides line up with TRBD2. The receptor was isolated from a woman in her forties or fifties with Graves' hyperthyroidism. The CDR3 is CASSLKRETGANVLTF. DNA of the CDR3: TGTGCCAGCAGTTTAAAGCGGGAGACTGGGGCCAACGTCCTGACTTTC.